Detailed here is one TCR beta chain. What it binds is not known. Noted treatment: oral pan-JAK inhibitor, 5-10 mg twice daily. The data belong to a study of CD8+ T cells in alopecia areata. The study's findings and limits: Especially in alopecia totalis/universalis, lesional scalp showed greater clonality than normal scalp did.

As the sequencing template, cDNA was produced by extracting RNA and reverse transcribing it. The repertoire was sequenced with immunoSEQ multiplex PCR; TCRdb's copy has only in-frame clones and lacks some. Here the sample spans about 100,000 clones, roughly 56% being singletons. The sequences come from CD8+ T cells sorted from blood, collected at approximately week 60, from a patient treated with tofacitinib. The clonotype originates from a human donor with alopecia areata.

This CDR3 is CASSLDSAGLGLISTDTQYF. The CDR3 nucleotides are TGTGCCAGCAGCTTAGACTCGGCGGGACTAGGATTAATAAGCACAGATACGCAGTATTTT. The chain joins TRBV11-2 to TRBJ2-3, with 8 nucleotides matching TRBD2. The CDR3 runs 20 residues. Trimming at V came to 0 bases and at J to 0 bases, leaving 14 bases not matched to a gene. Germline V gene sequence: CDR1 SGHAT, CDR2 FQNNGV.